This T cell receptor beta chain came from a study of CD8 T cells in Susac syndrome. RNA in amounts of about 0.45 to 1 ug was reverse transcribed with random hexamers. Amplification of TCR beta CDR3 used immunoSEQ multiplex PCR across 54 Vbeta and 13 Jbeta. TCRdb called the immunoSEQ multiplex PCR reads again in MiXCR, with one record for every CDR3 protein. The sample shows 150,000 or so distinct CDR3 sequences, roughly 95% of them seen only once. Controls were age- and sex-matched healthy donors. The source of this sequence is a human donor in good health. Sequences were obtained from CD4+ T cells from PBMCs.

The CDR3 sequence is CSVVTPSTDTQYF. In DNA form, the CDR3 reads TGCAGCGTAGTAACCCCTAGCACAGATACGCAGTATTTT. V is TRBV29-1 and J is TRBJ2-3; D not certain. Germline CDR1 is SQVTM and CDR2 is ANQGSEA. V was shortened by 6 bases and J by 0 bases, with 10 bases between the two germline ends. The CDR3 contains 13 residues.